The clone carrying this T cell receptor beta chain was observed at least ten times. What it binds is unknown. This sample stems from a study of CD8 T cells in ankylosing spondylitis. Study-level results: Prior work had noted some motif variants in reactive arthritis blood and synovial fluid. According to the report, clones linked to the disease were significantly enriched in matched synovial fluid samples taken from ankylosing spondylitis patients.

TCRdb passed the 5' RACE reads through MiXCR, listing each CDR3 protein once. This repertoire shows 250,000 or so distinct CDR3 sequences, roughly a quarter found once; its top ten account for 0.5% to 0.65%. The sequenced sample was blood, either unsorted or a sorted T cell fraction (not recorded which). The sequence was obtained from a male donor with ankylosing spondylitis or in good health (not recorded which).

Here the CDR3 reads CSARGDRGSTDTQYF. The CDR3 DNA follows: TGCAGTGCTAGGGGGGACAGGGGCTCGACAGATACGCAGTATTTT. V and J are TRBV20-1 and TRBJ2-3, with TRBD1 matching over 10 bases. The CDR3 length is 15 residues. Germline V gives CDR1 DFQATT, CDR2 SNEGSKA (reference sequence). Trimming removed 3 bases from V and 3 bases from J; junction bases left unmatched: 6.